The rows below give T cell receptor beta chains drawn from one sample of a study of cytomegalovirus exposure and HLA in healthy donors. Sequencing used immunoSEQ multiplex PCR; TCRdb keeps in-frame clones, though not all of them. The table includes 110,000 to 150,000 clones, 60% to 80% detected once. The specimen sequenced was PBMCs. Receptors originate from a woman in her 30s in good health and CMV-seronegative. CDR3s include the opening cysteine and the closing phenylalanine or tryptophan. D genes are given only for firm matches. The size of a clone is reported for some rows only, either as once, few or many, or as a class for expanded clones.

cdr3_nt: TGTGCCAGCAGTTACAGACAGGGACAGACGAACACCGGGGAGCTGTTTTTT
cdr3_aa: CASSYRQGQTNTGELFF
j_call: TRBJ2-2
v_call: TRBV28
d_call: TRBD1
clone_size: NA

cdr3_nt: TGTGCCAGCAGCCCGGAGCCTGGAGCAACTAATGAAAAACTGTTTTTT
cdr3_aa: CASSPEPGATNEKLFF
j_call: TRBJ1-4
v_call: TRBV7-9
d_call: NA
clone_size: NA

cdr3_nt: TGTGCCAGCAGCTTAACTGGGGGGAGGAACACCGGGGAGCTGTTTTTT
cdr3_aa: CASSLTGGRNTGELFF
j_call: TRBJ2-2
v_call: TRBV7-3
d_call: NA
clone_size: NA

cdr3_nt: TGTGCCATCAGAGGGTCCTGGACTAGCGGGGCAGATACGCAGTATTTT
cdr3_aa: CAIRGSWTSGADTQYF
j_call: TRBJ2-3
v_call: TRBV10-3
d_call: TRBD2
clone_size: NA

cdr3_nt: TGTGCCAGCAGTTTAGGGACATCAATATATGGCTACACCTTC
cdr3_aa: CASSLGTSIYGYTF
j_call: TRBJ1-2
v_call: TRBV28
d_call: NA
clone_size: NA

cdr3_nt: TGTGCCAGCAGCCTACAGACAGGGGCTGGCACCATATATTTT
cdr3_aa: CASSLQTGAGTIYF
j_call: TRBJ1-3
v_call: TRBV7-2
d_call: TRBD1
clone_size: NA

cdr3_nt: TGTGCCTGGTCCCTGGGGGCCAGGAATGAGCAGTTCTTC
cdr3_aa: CAWSLGARNEQFF
j_call: TRBJ2-1
v_call: TRBV30
d_call: NA
clone_size: NA

cdr3_nt: TGTGCCAGCAGCTTAGCGCCCGACAGGGCGTCCTACAATGAGCAGTTCTTC
cdr3_aa: CASSLAPDRASYNEQFF
j_call: TRBJ2-1
v_call: TRBV7-2
d_call: TRBD1
clone_size: NA

cdr3_nt: TGTGCCAGCAGCCGCGATGCGGGGGCGGTCAGGTACAATGAGCAGTTCTTC
cdr3_aa: CASSRDAGAVRYNEQFF
j_call: TRBJ2-1
v_call: TRBV27
d_call: NA
clone_size: NA

cdr3_nt: TGTGCCAGCTCACCACCTTCATATATCCTCGGCGGGCAGTTCTTC
cdr3_aa: CASSPPSYILGGQFF
j_call: TRBJ2-1
v_call: TRBV18
d_call: NA
clone_size: NA

cdr3_nt: TGTGCCAGCAGTGCCCAACCACAGGGAACTAACACTGAAGCTTTCTTT
cdr3_aa: CASSAQPQGTNTEAFF
j_call: TRBJ1-1
v_call: TRBV6-1
d_call: NA
clone_size: NA

cdr3_nt: TGTGCCAGCGGGATCCGGGATGGGGACAAAAACATTCAGTACTTC
cdr3_aa: CASGIRDGDKNIQYF
j_call: TRBJ2-4
v_call: TRBV6-5
d_call: NA
clone_size: few

cdr3_nt: TGTGCCAGCTCTCAGCCTAGCGGATACACAGATACGCAGTATTTT
cdr3_aa: CASSQPSGYTDTQYF
j_call: TRBJ2-3
v_call: TRBV18
d_call: TRBD2
clone_size: NA

cdr3_nt: TGTGCCAGCAGCCCCCAGGTGGGGCTAAACACCGGGGAGCTGTTTTTT
cdr3_aa: CASSPQVGLNTGELFF
j_call: TRBJ2-2
v_call: TRBV7-2
d_call: NA
clone_size: NA

cdr3_nt: TGCGCCAGCAGCTTAGGGCAGGGGGCAATAGATACGCAGTATTTT
cdr3_aa: CASSLGQGAIDTQYF
j_call: TRBJ2-3
v_call: TRBV5-1
d_call: TRBD1
clone_size: NA

cdr3_nt: TGTGCCAGCAGCCAAGCCCCCCAGGGAGGACTTAATGAGCAGTTCTTC
cdr3_aa: CASSQAPQGGLNEQFF
j_call: TRBJ2-1
v_call: TRBV4-2
d_call: NA
clone_size: NA

cdr3_nt: TGTGCCAGCAGTTCTAGCGGGATGGTTAACGAGCAGTACTTC
cdr3_aa: CASSSSGMVNEQYF
j_call: TRBJ2-7
v_call: TRBV5-4
d_call: TRBD2
clone_size: NA

cdr3_nt: TGTGCCAGCAGCTTGGGACTAGCGGGGGCTCAAGAGACCCAGTACTTC
cdr3_aa: CASSLGLAGAQETQYF
j_call: TRBJ2-5
v_call: TRBV7-2
d_call: TRBD2
clone_size: NA

cdr3_nt: TGTGCCAGCACCTCGCAACGGGCTAGCGGGAGGGTAATGGAGAATGAGCAGTTCTTC
cdr3_aa: CASTSQRASGRVMENEQFF
j_call: TRBJ2-1
v_call: TRBV7-9
d_call: TRBD2
clone_size: NA

cdr3_nt: TGTGCCAGCAGTTTGGGAGTAGACAATGAGCAGTTCTTC
cdr3_aa: CASSLGVDNEQFF
j_call: TRBJ2-1
v_call: TRBV6-5
d_call: NA
clone_size: NA

cdr3_nt: TGTGCCAGCAGCCCGCGGACAGGCTGGACTGAAGCTTTCTTT
cdr3_aa: CASSPRTGWTEAFF
j_call: TRBJ1-1
v_call: TRBV7-2
d_call: TRBD1
clone_size: NA

cdr3_nt: TGCGCCAGCAGCTTGGGCCCTACTAGCGGCACAGATACGCAGTATTTT
cdr3_aa: CASSLGPTSGTDTQYF
j_call: TRBJ2-3
v_call: TRBV5-1
d_call: TRBD2
clone_size: NA

cdr3_nt: TGCGCCAGCAGCTCAAGGGGGCAGGAGAACACTGAAGCTTTCTTT
cdr3_aa: CASSSRGQENTEAFF
j_call: TRBJ1-1
v_call: TRBV5-1
d_call: TRBD1
clone_size: NA

cdr3_nt: TGTGCCAGCAGTCTCCCCACGAGTAGCAATCAGCCCCAGCATTTT
cdr3_aa: CASSLPTSSNQPQHF
j_call: TRBJ1-5
v_call: TRBV28
d_call: NA
clone_size: NA

cdr3_nt: TGTGCCAGCTCACCAGGACACGGCCTAACCTACGAGCAGTACTTC
cdr3_aa: CASSPGHGLTYEQYF
j_call: TRBJ2-7
v_call: TRBV18
d_call: NA
clone_size: NA

cdr3_nt: TGTGCCAGCAGCGTAGGGGGGGGGAGAGAGACCCAGTACTTC
cdr3_aa: CASSVGGGRETQYF
j_call: TRBJ2-5
v_call: TRBV9
d_call: TRBD2
clone_size: NA

cdr3_nt: TGTGCCAGCAGTTACCAGGGTCCCCACTCCTACAATGAGCAGTTCTTC
cdr3_aa: CASSYQGPHSYNEQFF
j_call: TRBJ2-1
v_call: TRBV6-6
d_call: NA
clone_size: NA

cdr3_nt: TGTGCCAGCACCCCCCTCGGGGGGGGAACAGATACGCAGTATTTT
cdr3_aa: CASTPLGGGTDTQYF
j_call: TRBJ2-3
v_call: TRBV6-5
d_call: TRBD2
clone_size: few

cdr3_nt: TGTGCCATCTCGGGCAGGGAGGATCAGCCCCAGCATTTT
cdr3_aa: CAISGREDQPQHF
j_call: TRBJ1-5
v_call: TRBV10-3
d_call: NA
clone_size: NA